This is a list of T cell receptor beta chains from one sample in a study of shared clonotypes between healthy human individuals. Method: immunoSEQ multiplex PCR; TCRdb's copy keeps in-frame clones and lacks some. The profile shows millions of clones, just over 90% of them singletons. Sequencing used naive CD4+ T cells sorted from blood. These receptors were collected from a man younger than 30 in good health. Both conserved end residues are part of each CDR3. D genes are given only for firm matches. The listing skips clone size in some rows; elsewhere it reads once, few, many or a size class.

J gene: TRBJ2-5; V gene: TRBV2; D gene: TRBD1; clone size: -; CDR3 protein: CASASQGAGQETQYF; CDR3 DNA: TGTGCCAGCGCAAGCCAGGGGGCGGGCCAAGAGACCCAGTACTTC
J gene: TRBJ2-1; V gene: TRBV18; D gene: -; clone size: -; CDR3 protein: CASSPLGTPNSEQFF; CDR3 DNA: TGTGCCAGCTCACCACTCGGGACACCTAACAGTGAGCAGTTCTTC
J gene: TRBJ1-2; V gene: TRBV14; D gene: -; clone size: -; CDR3 protein: CASSNRPEGYTF; CDR3 DNA: TGTGCCAGCAGCAATAGACCAGAAGGCTACACCTTC
J gene: TRBJ1-1; V gene: TRBV5-1; D gene: -; clone size: -; CDR3 protein: CASSFDSTNTEAFF; CDR3 DNA: TGCGCCAGCAGCTTCGACAGTACGAACACTGAAGCTTTCTTT
J gene: TRBJ2-5; V gene: TRBV29-1; D gene: -; clone size: -; CDR3 protein: CSVVRDSNQETQYF; CDR3 DNA: TGCAGCGTGGTTCGGGACTCAAATCAAGAGACCCAGTACTTC
J gene: TRBJ2-1; V gene: TRBV29-1; D gene: -; clone size: -; CDR3 protein: CSVVRDRNEQFF; CDR3 DNA: TGCAGCGTTGTCAGGGATCGAAATGAGCAGTTCTTC
J gene: TRBJ2-7; V gene: TRBV5-4; D gene: -; clone size: -; CDR3 protein: CASSSGGGYEQYF; CDR3 DNA: TGTGCCAGCAGCTCCGGAGGGGGCTACGAGCAGTACTTC
J gene: TRBJ2-7; V gene: TRBV5-1; D gene: TRBD2; clone size: -; CDR3 protein: CASGVSSGPTYEQYF; CDR3 DNA: TGCGCTAGCGGGGTTTCCAGCGGCCCGACCTACGAGCAGTACTTC
J gene: TRBJ2-3; V gene: TRBV18; D gene: -; clone size: -; CDR3 protein: CASSPQRRSTDTQYF; CDR3 DNA: TGTGCCAGCTCACCGCAGAGACGGAGCACAGATACGCAGTATTTT
J gene: TRBJ2-3; V gene: TRBV28; D gene: -; clone size: -; CDR3 protein: CASSFAVPDTQYF; CDR3 DNA: TGTGCCAGCAGTTTTGCGGTTCCAGATACGCAGTATTTT
J gene: TRBJ2-5; V gene: TRBV7-8; D gene: TRBD2; clone size: -; CDR3 protein: CASTLRERLAETQYF; CDR3 DNA: TGTGCCAGCACCTTAAGGGAGAGACTAGCGGAGACCCAGTACTTC
J gene: TRBJ1-6; V gene: TRBV5-4; D gene: TRBD1; clone size: -; CDR3 protein: CASRLSTGDGNSPLHF; CDR3 DNA: TGTGCCAGCAGGCTTAGTACAGGGGATGGTAATTCACCCCTCCACTTT
J gene: TRBJ2-2; V gene: TRBV11-2; D gene: TRBD2; clone size: -; CDR3 protein: CASSLPTSGRATRELFF; CDR3 DNA: TGTGCCAGCAGCCTACCCACTAGCGGGAGGGCCACCAGGGAGCTGTTTTTT
J gene: TRBJ2-7; V gene: TRBV4-3; D gene: -; clone size: -; CDR3 protein: CASSPTRQESYEQYF; CDR3 DNA: TGCGCCAGCAGCCCAACTAGACAGGAGTCCTACGAGCAGTACTTC
J gene: TRBJ1-1; V gene: TRBV15; D gene: -; clone size: -; CDR3 protein: CATSRDQGPGTEAFF; CDR3 DNA: TGTGCCACCAGCAGAGATCAAGGGCCGGGGACTGAAGCTTTCTTT
J gene: TRBJ2-7; V gene: TRBV14; D gene: -; clone size: -; CDR3 protein: CASSQDWAATTYEQYF; CDR3 DNA: TGTGCCAGCAGCCAAGACTGGGCCGCAACCACCTACGAGCAGTACTTC
J gene: TRBJ1-2; V gene: TRBV28; D gene: -; clone size: few; CDR3 protein: CASRTGYGYTF; CDR3 DNA: TGTGCCAGCAGGACCGGGTATGGCTACACCTTC
J gene: TRBJ1-1; V gene: TRBV27; D gene: -; clone size: -; CDR3 protein: CASSFWGAGNTEAFF; CDR3 DNA: TGTGCCAGCAGTTTTTGGGGCGCGGGGAACACTGAAGCTTTCTTT
J gene: TRBJ1-1; V gene: TRBV28; D gene: TRBD1; clone size: once; CDR3 protein: CASSLSRTGTTEAFF; CDR3 DNA: TGTGCCAGCAGTTTATCTAGGACAGGAACAACTGAAGCTTTCTTT
J gene: TRBJ1-1; V gene: TRBV6-5; D gene: -; clone size: -; CDR3 protein: CASREQVNTEAFF; CDR3 DNA: TGTGCCAGCAGGGAACAGGTAAACACTGAAGCTTTCTTT
J gene: TRBJ1-4; V gene: TRBV30; D gene: TRBD1; clone size: -; CDR3 protein: CAWSGDRGQLREKLFF; CDR3 DNA: TGTGCCTGGAGTGGCGACAGGGGGCAATTAAGAGAAAAACTGTTTTTT
J gene: TRBJ2-2; V gene: TRBV30; D gene: -; clone size: -; CDR3 protein: CARTGEGRAGELFF; CDR3 DNA: TGTGCCCGCACGGGCGAGGGGCGAGCCGGGGAGCTGTTTTTT
J gene: TRBJ2-7; V gene: TRBV25-1; D gene: -; clone size: -; CDR3 protein: CAKPRDSYEQYF; CDR3 DNA: TGTGCCAAGCCCCGGGACTCCTACGAGCAGTACTTC
J gene: TRBJ2-7; V gene: TRBV7-2; D gene: -; clone size: -; CDR3 protein: CASSLEGGDSYEQYF; CDR3 DNA: TGTGCCAGCAGCTTAGAAGGCGGGGACTCCTACGAGCAGTACTTC
J gene: TRBJ1-6; V gene: TRBV7-7; D gene: -; clone size: -; CDR3 protein: CASSVDRNSPLHF; CDR3 DNA: TGTGCTAGCAGCGTAGACAGAAATTCACCCCTCCACTTT
J gene: TRBJ2-1; V gene: TRBV9; D gene: TRBD2; clone size: -; CDR3 protein: CASSPTSGRNEQFF; CDR3 DNA: TGTGCCAGCAGCCCAACAAGCGGGAGGAATGAGCAGTTCTTC
J gene: TRBJ2-2; V gene: TRBV5-5; D gene: TRBD1; clone size: -; CDR3 protein: CASSPEPGGGTGELFF; CDR3 DNA: TGTGCCAGCAGCCCTGAACCAGGGGGCGGCACCGGGGAGCTGTTTTTT
J gene: TRBJ1-2; V gene: TRBV6-1; D gene: TRBD1; clone size: -; CDR3 protein: CASSENRDRDGYTF; CDR3 DNA: TGTGCCAGCAGTGAAAACCGGGACAGGGATGGCTACACCTTC
J gene: TRBJ2-1; V gene: TRBV7-2; D gene: -; clone size: -; CDR3 protein: CASGRSPSYNEQFF; CDR3 DNA: TGTGCCAGCGGCCGCAGCCCATCCTACAATGAGCAGTTCTTC
J gene: TRBJ1-4; V gene: TRBV19; D gene: TRBD1; clone size: -; CDR3 protein: CASSPRTGEFATNEKLFF; CDR3 DNA: TGTGCCAGTAGTCCCCGGACAGGGGAGTTCGCAACTAATGAAAAACTGTTTTTT
J gene: TRBJ2-7; V gene: TRBV7-2; D gene: TRBD1; clone size: -; CDR3 protein: CASSLDRGLYEQYF; CDR3 DNA: TGTGCCAGCAGCTTGGACAGGGGGCTCTACGAGCAGTACTTC
J gene: TRBJ1-2; V gene: TRBV6-1; D gene: -; clone size: -; CDR3 protein: CASSEVGDYGYTF; CDR3 DNA: TGTGCCAGCAGTGAAGTCGGGGACTATGGCTACACCTTC
J gene: TRBJ1-4; V gene: TRBV18; D gene: -; clone size: -; CDR3 protein: CASSNFGADNEKLFF; CDR3 DNA: TGTGCCAGCTCCAACTTCGGAGCTGATAATGAAAAACTGTTTTTT
J gene: TRBJ2-6; V gene: TRBV30; D gene: TRBD1; clone size: -; CDR3 protein: CAWSVRGGATGVLSSGANVLTF; CDR3 DNA: TGTGCCTGGAGTGTAAGAGGTGGAGCGACAGGGGTCCTTAGCTCTGGGGCCAACGTCCTGACTTTC
J gene: TRBJ2-7; V gene: TRBV6-1; D gene: -; clone size: -; CDR3 protein: CASRRGAYEQYF; CDR3 DNA: TGTGCCAGCCGGAGGGGGGCCTACGAGCAGTACTTC
J gene: TRBJ2-1; V gene: TRBV6-1; D gene: TRBD2; clone size: -; CDR3 protein: CASSGRLAEGSSSYNEQFF; CDR3 DNA: TGTGCCAGCAGTGGACGACTAGCGGAGGGATCCAGCTCCTACAATGAGCAGTTCTTC
J gene: TRBJ1-2; V gene: TRBV27; D gene: TRBD1; clone size: -; CDR3 protein: CASRSGGSNYGYTF; CDR3 DNA: TGTGCCAGCAGATCAGGGGGTTCAAACTATGGCTACACCTTC
J gene: TRBJ1-3; V gene: TRBV28; D gene: TRBD1; clone size: -; CDR3 protein: CASSTKGQGRNTIYF; CDR3 DNA: TGTGCCAGCAGCACCAAAGGACAGGGCCGAAACACCATATATTTT
J gene: TRBJ1-5; V gene: TRBV5-6; D gene: -; clone size: -; CDR3 protein: CASSFIRDGNQPQHF; CDR3 DNA: TGTGCCAGCAGCTTCATCCGGGATGGCAATCAGCCCCAGCATTTT
J gene: TRBJ2-7; V gene: TRBV4-3; D gene: TRBD2; clone size: -; CDR3 protein: CASSQGLAGVYEQYF; CDR3 DNA: TGCGCCAGCAGCCAAGGACTAGCGGGAGTTTACGAGCAGTACTTC
J gene: TRBJ2-1; V gene: TRBV10-2; D gene: TRBD1; clone size: -; CDR3 protein: CASSDPDRGNEQFF; CDR3 DNA: TGCGCCAGCAGTGACCCGGACAGGGGCAATGAGCAGTTCTTC
J gene: TRBJ1-2; V gene: TRBV29-1; D gene: TRBD1; clone size: -; CDR3 protein: CSVGSPDRGNGYTF; CDR3 DNA: TGCAGCGTTGGGTCCCCAGACAGGGGGAATGGCTACACCTTC
J gene: TRBJ2-7; V gene: TRBV25-1; D gene: -; clone size: once; CDR3 protein: CASSDIQGSEQYF; CDR3 DNA: TGTGCCAGCAGTGATATCCAGGGCTCCGAGCAGTACTTC
J gene: TRBJ2-3; V gene: TRBV6-6; D gene: -; clone size: -; CDR3 protein: CASSFPVPNTDTQYF; CDR3 DNA: TGTGCCAGCAGTTTTCCAGTTCCCAACACAGATACGCAGTATTTT
J gene: TRBJ1-1; V gene: TRBV9; D gene: TRBD1; clone size: -; CDR3 protein: CASSVGQGPMNTEAFF; CDR3 DNA: TGTGCCAGCAGCGTTGGACAGGGGCCCATGAACACTGAAGCTTTCTTT
J gene: TRBJ2-3; V gene: TRBV7-7; D gene: TRBD1; clone size: -; CDR3 protein: CASSSQGAGDTQYF; CDR3 DNA: TGTGCTAGCAGTTCACAGGGGGCGGGGGATACGCAGTATTTT
J gene: TRBJ2-1; V gene: TRBV19; D gene: -; clone size: -; CDR3 protein: CASSKYSEQFF; CDR3 DNA: TGTGCCAGTAGTAAGTACAGTGAGCAGTTCTTC
J gene: TRBJ2-5; V gene: TRBV6-6; D gene: TRBD2; clone size: -; CDR3 protein: CAIKRDVTQYF; CDR3 DNA: TGTGCCATCAAGCGGGATGTGACCCAGTACTTC
J gene: TRBJ2-5; V gene: TRBV7-9; D gene: TRBD1; clone size: -; CDR3 protein: CASSKGASETQYF; CDR3 DNA: TGTGCCAGCAGTAAGGGGGCTTCGGAGACCCAGTACTTC
J gene: TRBJ1-5; V gene: TRBV6-1; D gene: -; clone size: once; CDR3 protein: CASSEFGLIRPQHF; CDR3 DNA: TGTGCCAGCAGTGAATTCGGGTTGATTCGTCCCCAGCATTTT
J gene: TRBJ1-6; V gene: TRBV2; D gene: -; clone size: few; CDR3 protein: CASSDFRNSPLHF; CDR3 DNA: TGTGCCAGCAGTGATTTTCGGAACTCACCCCTCCACTTT
J gene: TRBJ1-6; V gene: TRBV20-1; D gene: -; clone size: -; CDR3 protein: CSALVNSPLHF; CDR3 DNA: TGCAGTGCCTTAGTGAATTCACCCCTCCACTTT
J gene: TRBJ1-1; V gene: TRBV6-1; D gene: TRBD1; clone size: -; CDR3 protein: CATADRGTAFF; CDR3 DNA: TGTGCCACAGCGGACAGGGGTACGGCTTTCTTT